This T cell receptor beta chain emerged from a study of T cell changes during pregnancy in multiple sclerosis. Profiled with immunoSEQ multiplex PCR; TCRdb holds only in-frame clones, not every one. The sample has tens of thousands of clones, 92% seen once. The germline V gene has CDR1 KGHSH and CDR2 LQKENI. V lost 3 bases and J lost 4; bases outside the gene matches: 6. The CDR3 consists of 15 residues. The chain links TRBV18 to TRBJ1-3, with TRBD1 matching 7 bases. Sequencing used CD4+ T cells from peripheral blood mononuclear cells, obtained after pregnancy. The sequence came from a female donor with multiple sclerosis, enrolled in a pregnancy study. The CDR3 DNA follows: TGTGCCAGCTCACCCTCGACAGGGCCAGGAAACACCATATATTTT. It specifies CASSPSTGPGNTIYF.